These T cell receptor beta chains were read from a single sample in a study of T cell responses to AZD1222 COVID-19 vaccine. Some clones are missing from TCRdb's copy, which holds only in-frame ones; the method was immunoSEQ multiplex PCR. This table has tens of thousands of clones, 80% appearing once. Source: peripheral blood, taken 28 days after the second AZD1222 dose. The receptors stem from an adult who received the AZD1222 COVID-19 vaccine. Each CDR3 is given with its conserved first and last residue. Only part of the rows carry a size: once, few, many, or a class if the clone is expanded.

V,J,size,CDR3
TRBV5-1,TRBJ2-7,NA,CASSLSSTGYYEQYF
TRBV28,TRBJ1-5,NA,CASIPSDYRGGQPQHF
TRBV5-1,TRBJ2-1,NA,CASSLGQGKNEQFF
TRBV10-2,TRBJ2-6,NA,CASSEGDSGANVLTF
TRBV10-3,TRBJ2-1,NA,CAISEGLAGAYEQFF
TRBV11-2,TRBJ2-1,NA,CASTNVGQGQDNEQFF
TRBV5-1,TRBJ1-6,NA,CASRDGLRSVNSPLHF
TRBV28,TRBJ2-7,NA,CASWDRVHEQYF
TRBV28,TRBJ2-7,NA,CASSFPGQAIDGEQYF
TRBV5-4,TRBJ2-3,once,CASSLGGDTQYF
TRBV11-3,TRBJ2-2,few,CASSFVGGSGKAGELFF
TRBV6-2/TRBV6-3,TRBJ2-3,NA,CASSPSWIGGYTDTQYF
TRBV10-3,TRBJ1-1,NA,CAISMDRNLNTEAFF
TRBV3-1/TRBV3-2,TRBJ1-6,NA,CASWPGGESPLHF
TRBV6-2/TRBV6-3,TRBJ2-7,NA,CASSYPSSAGASSYEQYF
TRBV4-1,TRBJ2-1,NA,CASSRGSSGSYNEQFF
TRBV13,TRBJ1-1,NA,CASSLYRTANTEAFF
TRBV4-2,TRBJ2-1,NA,CASSQDRRSSGGGRGVDEQFF
TRBV5-6,TRBJ2-7,NA,CASSLGNHEQYF
TRBV24-1,TRBJ1-1,NA,CATSSTGGNTEAFF
TRBV10-3,TRBJ2-7,NA,CAIRVNGWQYF
TRBV9,TRBJ2-2,few,CASSFRDRVNTGELFF
TRBV7-2,TRBJ2-5,NA,CASSLARGSQETQYF
TRBV3-1/TRBV3-2,TRBJ1-1,NA,CASSPPRDRGRGTEAFF
TRBV2,TRBJ1-5,NA,CASTLWTEYQPQHF
TRBV2,TRBJ1-4,NA,CASRDRGSSEKLFF
TRBV2,TRBJ1-3,once,CASSLTTSQAGGNTIYF
TRBV18,TRBJ1-1,NA,CASCRTTRAVAFF
TRBV6-5,TRBJ2-4,NA,CASSYSGLAGGIQYF
TRBV6-5,TRBJ1-1,few,CASSYQGPPTTEAFF
TRBV7-2,TRBJ2-5,NA,CASSLQTQRVRETQYF
TRBV5-1,TRBJ2-2,NA,CASTREGAGSGELFF
TRBV6-2/TRBV6-3,TRBJ1-1,NA,CASSLRFDLWRKTDSPEAFF
TRBV7-9,TRBJ2-3,few,CASSLEFTDTQYF
TRBV7-2,TRBJ1-3,NA,CASSLGGSNTIYF
TRBV10-3,TRBJ1-2,NA,CAIYTPGTGDYGYTF
TRBV5-1,TRBJ1-3,NA,CASSPELEGNTIYF
TRBV2,TRBJ1-1,NA,CASIREAIPFF
TRBV27,TRBJ1-1,NA,CASSQQGRNTEAFF
TRBV19,TRBJ1-2,NA,CATSTGKGYTF
TRBV15,TRBJ2-7,once,CATSTLTSGGAGEQYF
TRBV7-9,TRBJ2-1,few,CASSNRLAGDNYNEQFF
TRBV28,TRBJ1-1,NA,CASSGQAYTEAFF
TRBV9,TRBJ2-5,NA,CASSAPDGQETQYF
TRBV2,TRBJ2-3,NA,CASSERRREATDTQYF
TRBV4-3,TRBJ2-2,NA,CASSRIPGLENTGELFF
TRBV27,TRBJ1-5,NA,CASSSLPSYSNQPQHF
TRBV5-4,TRBJ2-3,NA,CASSFPQDTQYF
TRBV11-1,TRBJ2-2,NA,CASSFGANTGELFF
TRBV5-1,TRBJ2-5,NA,CASSLVSSYQETQYF
TRBV11-3,TRBJ2-2,NA,CASSMGQGANTGELFF
TRBV12-3/TRBV12-4,TRBJ1-5,NA,CASRVTANQPQHF
TRBV19,TRBJ1-1,NA,CASSSRGVNTEAFF
TRBV7-6,TRBJ2-1,NA,CASSTGHWQFF
TRBV7-9,TRBJ2-7,NA,CASSLERLGTGPFYEQYF
TRBV14,TRBJ2-7,NA,CASSRTYEQYF
TRBV6-2/TRBV6-3,TRBJ2-7,NA,CASSDFGGNYEQYF
TRBV5-5,TRBJ2-7,NA,CASSRLEGYEQYF
TRBV27,TRBJ1-1,NA,CASSSAAGAFF